Below, 14 T cell receptor beta chains from the same sample are listed, as sequenced in a study of response to subunit inactivated influenza vaccine. TCRdb redid the calling of the RT-PCR reads with MiXCR, one entry per CDR3 protein. This table has more than 400,000 distinct CDR3 sequences, approximately 10% appearing once. Sequenced material: PBMCs from blood, taken about 6 weeks after vaccination. These receptors all stem from a man aged 50 to 60 who received an inactivated influenza vaccine.

This clonotype was counted a few times. The J gene is TRBJ1-4, the V gene TRBV5-6; a weak D match, TRBD1 (5 bases). Deletions cut 2 bases from V and 5 bases from J, with 13 bases between. Germline values: CDR1 SGHDT, CDR2 YYEEEE. There are 15 residues in the CDR3. CDR3 amino acids: CASSLNSGWNEKLFF. DNA for the CDR3: TGTGCCAGCAGCTTAAATTCAGGGTGGAATGAAAAACTGTTTTTT.

The chain joins TRBV20-1 to TRBJ2-4, with D unresolved. Germline CDR1 DFQATT, CDR2 SNEGSKA (reference sequence). The CDR3 is 14 amino acids. Trimming took 6 bases from V and 0 from J, leaving 12 bases between them. Here the CDR3 DNA reads TGCAGTGCAACAGCAAGCTTAGCCAAAAACATTCAGTACTTC. Translation: CSATASLAKNIQYF.

In its sample, this clonotype was seen a few times. The gene calls are TRBV27 and TRBJ2-7, with D possibly matching TRBD1 (6 bases). CDR3 length: 15 residues. The germline V gene has CDR1 MNHEY and CDR2 SMNVEV (reference sequence). Between the trimmed V and J ends, which lost 3 bases and 2 bases, there was a span of 14 bases. In DNA, the CDR3 is TGTGCCAGCAGTTTTGTAGACAGGAGGACCTACGAGCAGTACTTC. Its protein product is CASSFVDRRTYEQYF.

This chain connects TRBV7-9 to TRBJ2-1; TRBD2 matches at 11 bases. CDR1 and CDR2 from the germline V gene are SEHNR and FQNEAQ (reference sequence). This CDR3 contains 14 residues. With V trimmed by 8 bases and J by 10 bases, 10 bases remained unmatched. As DNA, the CDR3 is TGTGCCAGCCAGGCTAGCGGGAGGTTTGGAGAGCAGTTCTTC. It is translated as CASQASGRFGEQFF.

This clonotype occurred many times. The chain combines TRBV7-2 with TRBJ2-1, with D possibly TRBD2 on 6 matching bases. This CDR3 has 16 amino acids. Looked up from germline, CDR1 is SGHTA and CDR2 is FQGNSA. Trimming pared 0 bases from V and 3 bases from J, leaving 12 bases between. For the CDR3, the DNA is TGTGCCAGCAGCTTAGCCCATAGCGGAGTCTACAATGAGCAGTTCTTC. Translating gives CASSLAHSGVYNEQFF.

The chain recombines TRBV7-6 with TRBJ2-5, with TRBD1 as a possible D gene (5 bases). Trimming stripped 0 bases from V and 4 bases from J, with 12 bases between. The CDR3 extends over 15 amino acids. The germline gives CDR1 SGHVS, CDR2 FNYEAQ. The CDR3 loop is CASSLARERAETQYF. The CDR3, as DNA: TGTGCCAGCAGCTTAGCCAGGGAAAGGGCAGAGACCCAGTACTTC.

Only a few counts were recorded for this clonotype. The chain links TRBV6-1 to TRBJ2-2; D gene unclear. The CDR3 has 13 residues. With 3 bases removed from V and 6 bases from J, the gap between germline ends came to 8 bases. Germline V gives CDR1 MNHNS, CDR2 SASEGT. CDR3: CASSDTTAGELFF. The CDR3, as DNA: TGTGCCAGCAGTGATACCACAGCCGGGGAGCTGTTTTTT.

This clonotype was detected only a few times. The rearrangement joins TRBV6-5 to TRBJ1-6, with 9 bases fitting TRBD1. Trimming at V came to 4 bases and at J to 8 bases, leaving 3 bases not matched to a gene. Germline V CDR1 and CDR2: MNHEY, SVGAGI. There are 14 residues in the CDR3. This CDR3 is CASSSRTGDSPLHF. The CDR3 DNA reads TGTGCCAGCAGTTCTAGGACAGGGGATTCACCCCTCCACTTT.

The chain joins TRBV6-2 or TRBV6-3 to TRBJ2-3; TRBD2 might be the D (7 bases). CDR1 MNHEY and CDR2 SVGEGT come from the germline V gene. The CDR3 spans 16 residues. V shed 6 bases and J shed 4 bases, with 20 bases lying between them. CDR3 DNA: TGTGCCAGCAGAAAGACGGGAGGAGGGGGTTCAGATACGCAGTATTTT. This translates into CASRKTGGGGSDTQYF.

This clonotype was detected only a few times. The chain has TRBV7-2 and TRBJ2-7; the match to TRBD1 covers 7 bases. The CDR3 runs to 14 residues. The ends lost 5 bases at V and 5 bases at J; junction bases unmatched: 9. The germline gives CDR1 SGHTA, CDR2 FQGNSA. The CDR3 DNA sequence: TGTGCCAGCAGCCAGACAGGGTTACACGACGAGCAGTACTTC. Residues: CASSQTGLHDEQYF.

The genes are TRBV7-9 and TRBJ2-3; D gene ambiguous. The V end was cut by 11 bases, the J end by 5 bases, with 11 bases between. Germline CDR1 is SEHNR and CDR2 is FQNEAQ (reference sequence). The CDR3 covers 11 residues. CDR3 in amino acids: CAEKRVDTQYF. CDR3 coding DNA: TGTGCCGAAAAGAGAGTAGATACGCAGTATTTT.

J is TRBJ2-3 and V is TRBV20-1; the match to TRBD2 covers 8 bases. Germline loops: CDR1 DFQATT, CDR2 SNEGSKA (reference sequence). J gave up 4 bases and V 1 base, and 1 base lay outside the gene matches. This CDR3 region has 13 residues. CDR3 sequence: CSARGLASDTQYF. The CDR3, as DNA: TGCAGTGCTAGAGGACTAGCGTCAGATACGCAGTATTTT.

This clonotype was counted ten times or more. The chain uses TRBV11-2 and TRBJ2-7, with TRBD2 identical over 10 bases. Germline assignment: CDR1 SGHAT and CDR2 FQNNGV. Germline trimming cut 4 bases from V and 7 bases from J; bases unmatched to any gene: 16. This CDR3 is 17 amino acids long. The CDR3 sequence: CASSSVSRLAGAKEQYF. The CDR3 DNA reads as TGTGCCAGCAGCTCCGTTAGTAGGCTAGCGGGGGCAAAAGAGCAGTACTTC.

This clonotype was seen at least ten times. The chain joins TRBV7-2 to TRBJ2-7; D remains unclear. Germline V gives CDR1 SGHTA, CDR2 FQGNSA. Trimming cost V 1 base and J 3 bases, with 4 bases left between them. CDR3 length: 12 amino acids. The CDR3 sequence is CASSLDYYEQYF. The CDR3, as DNA: TGTGCCAGCAGCTTAGATTACTACGAGCAGTACTTC. The full variable domain, rest sourced from reference TRBV7-2 and TRBJ2-7, is GAGVSQSPSNKVTEKGKDVELRCDPISGHTALYWYRQSLGQGLEFLIYFQGNSAPDKSGLPSDRFSAERTGGSVSTLTIQRTQQEDSAVYLCASSLDYYEQYFGPGTRLTVT.